This passage covers 5 T cell receptor beta chains from one sample sequenced in a study of T cell clones after liver transplantation. Method: immunoSEQ multiplex PCR; TCRdb's copy keeps in-frame clones and lacks some. Of about 76,000 clones listed, around four fifths are singletons. The material was CD4+ T cells from blood, obtained at the 22-month timepoint. These receptors were collected from a human patient who received a liver transplant. Some T cells may be graft donor cells.

The chain combines TRBV4-3 with TRBJ1-1, with D uncertain. This CDR3 region has 14 residues. V shed 1 base and J shed 7 bases, with 13 bases lying between them. Germline CDR1 LGHNA, CDR2 YSLEER. The CDR3 nucleotides are TGCGCCAGCAGCCAAGGCATTGGGTCCAGTGAAGCTTTCTTT. The encoded protein is CASSQGIGSSEAFF.

This chain connects TRBV7-2 to TRBJ1-6; D gene unclear. Trimming took 1 base from V and 10 from J, leaving 11 bases between them. Germline V CDR1 and CDR2: SGHTA, FQGNSA. CDR3 size: 14 residues. The chain's CDR3 is CASSLGHSGSPLHF. The DNA of the CDR3 is TGTGCCAGCAGCTTAGGCCACTCGGGGTCACCCCTCCACTTT.

This clone has just one count. The V and J genes are TRBV27 and TRBJ2-5; a weak D match, TRBD2 (7 bases). The germline V and J ends were trimmed by 5 bases and 2 bases, with 15 bases remaining between them. The germline V gene encodes CDR1 MNHEY and CDR2 SMNVEV (reference sequence). CDR3 length: 15 residues. The CDR3 loop is CASSLGGAGQETQYF. In DNA, the CDR3 is TGTGCCAGCAGTCTGGGGGGGGCGGGGCAAGAGACCCAGTACTTC.

This clone was counted between two and nine times. The chain is built from TRBV5-1 and TRBJ2-2, with D hard to call. The CDR3 is made up of 14 amino acids. CDR1 SGHRS and CDR2 YFSETQ come from the germline V gene. V was trimmed by 6 bases and J by 0 bases, leaving 9 bases between them. Written as DNA, the CDR3 is TGCGCCAGCATTAATTTCGCGAACACCGGGGAGCTGTTTTTT. Translation gives CASINFANTGELFF.

The chain joins TRBV29-1 to TRBJ2-5; TRBD2 agrees at 7 bases. V lost 4 bases, J lost 9 bases, and 11 bases stayed unmatched. The CDR3 has 13 residues. Germline V gene data show CDR1 as SQVTM and CDR2 as ANQGSEA. CDR3 sequence: CSVGKRDLTAQYF. CDR3 coding DNA: TGCAGCGTTGGGAAGCGGGACCTGACGGCCCAGTACTTC.